The 6 T cell receptor beta chains below all came from one sample that was sequenced in a study of shared T cell receptors in the human thymus. Profiling relied on immunoSEQ multiplex PCR, and the TCRdb table lists in-frame clones only, not all of them. This sample carries hundreds of thousands of clones, 88% of them seen once, and the ten largest clones take 0.0095% to 0.012%. Another study also made use of these data, one on human thymus T cells.

The sample taken for sequencing was thymocytes. These TCRs come from a boy under two years old with a congenital heart defect.

A single count supports this clone. The chain has TRBV19 and TRBJ2-1; TRBD2 matches at 13 bases. CDR1 is LNHDA, CDR2 SQIVND, per germline (reference sequence). V lost 4 bases, J lost 6 bases, and 3 bases stayed unmatched. This CDR3 has 15 residues. CDR3 loop: CASSTGLAGSNEQFF. For the CDR3, the DNA is TGTGCCAGTAGTACGGGACTAGCGGGGAGCAATGAGCAGTTCTTC.

V usage is TRBV15 and J usage is TRBJ1-1; TRBD1 aligns across 9 bases. This CDR3 has 16 amino acids. Trimming removed 0 bases from V and 0 bases from J; junction bases left unmatched: 2. In germline, CDR1 is LNHNV, CDR2 YYDKDF (reference sequence). CDR3 region: CATSRDGTGLNTEAFF. CDR3 coding DNA: TGTGCCACCAGCAGAGATGGGACAGGGCTGAACACTGAAGCTTTCTTT.

The CDR3 sequence: CAWKGDRGAVEQYF. CDR3 bases: TGTGCCTGGAAAGGGGACAGGGGGGCCGTCGAGCAGTACTTC. J is TRBJ2-7 and V is TRBV30; 11 bases fit TRBD1. Germline CDR1 reads GTSNPN; CDR2 reads SVGIG (reference sequence). The CDR3 has 14 amino acids. V was clipped by 4 bases and J by 6 bases; unmatched bases: 8.

The CDR3, as DNA: TGTGCCATCAGTGACGGACAGACGCTATACTACGAGCAGTACTTC. Protein sequence: CAISDGQTLYYEQYF. The rearrangement joins TRBV10-3 to TRBJ2-7; D might be TRBD1 (6 bases). Trimming stripped 3 bases from V and 3 bases from J, with 15 bases between. The CDR3 loop spans 15 amino acids. Germline CDR1 ENHRY, CDR2 SYGVKD.

The V gene is TRBV29-1, the J gene TRBJ2-2, with D perhaps matching TRBD2 (6 bases). Trimming removed 4 bases at V and 3 bases at J, with 15 bases between. Per the germline V gene, CDR1 is SQVTM and CDR2 is ANQGSEA. This CDR3 is built from 15 residues. CDR3 sequence reads: CSVVIPGAHTGELFF. CDR3 nucleotides: TGCAGCGTTGTTATACCGGGAGCCCACACCGGGGAGCTGTTTTTT.

This chain joins TRBV19 and TRBJ2-7, with D perhaps TRBD2 (5 bases). The V end was cut by 1 base, the J end by 0 bases, with 10 bases between. Germline V lookup: CDR1 LNHDA, CDR2 SQIVND (reference sequence). CDR3 size: 15 residues. In DNA, the CDR3 is TGTGCCAGTAGTATAGCGGCGGGTCCCTCCTACGAGCAGTACTTC. It codes for CASSIAAGPSYEQYF.